Listed below are T cell receptor beta chains from one sample, sequenced in a study of glioma-infiltrating T cells after dendritic cell vaccination. Here immunoSEQ multiplex PCR was the method, and the copy in TCRdb shows in-frame clones only, minus some. The sample includes more than 75,000 clones, 83% of them seen just once. The material was blood, obtained after dendritic cell vaccination. All receptors come from a human donor with glioblastoma. CDR3s include the opening cysteine and the closing phenylalanine or tryptophan. A D gene is named only where the DNA matches it firmly. Size values are once, few and many counts, or a class for expanded clones, and some rows have none.

clone size: once; D gene: TRBD1; J gene: TRBJ2-2; V gene: TRBV27; CDR3 length: 17; CDR3 DNA: TGTGCCAGCAGTTTGGAACCGGGACAGGGGGCCGCCGGGGAGCTGTTTTTT; CDR3 protein: CASSLEPGQGAAGELFF
clone size: NA; D gene: NA; J gene: TRBJ2-7; V gene: TRBV18; CDR3 length: 14; CDR3 DNA: TGTGCCAGCTCACCCCAGGGGATCCCCTACGAGCAGTACTTC; CDR3 protein: CASSPQGIPYEQYF
clone size: NA; D gene: NA; J gene: TRBJ2-1; V gene: TRBV30; CDR3 length: 10; CDR3 DNA: TGTGCCTGCCACCAGGCCCCCCCACTCTTC; CDR3 protein: CACHQAPPLF
clone size: NA; D gene: TRBD1; J gene: TRBJ2-7; V gene: TRBV5-1; CDR3 length: 14; CDR3 DNA: TGCGCCAGCAGCTTGGCCGGACAGGGCGACGAGCAGTACTTC; CDR3 protein: CASSLAGQGDEQYF
clone size: NA; D gene: TRBD1; J gene: TRBJ1-1; V gene: TRBV9; CDR3 length: 14; CDR3 DNA: TGTGCCAGCAGCCCGGGGACAGGGCTCTCTGAAGCTTTCTTT; CDR3 protein: CASSPGTGLSEAFF
clone size: NA; D gene: NA; J gene: TRBJ2-1; V gene: TRBV7-3; CDR3 length: 15; CDR3 DNA: TGTGCCAGCAGCTTAAACCGGGGGATCTACAATGAGCAGTTCTTC; CDR3 protein: CASSLNRGIYNEQFF
clone size: few; D gene: TRBD1; J gene: TRBJ2-1; V gene: TRBV7-6; CDR3 length: 13; CDR3 DNA: TGTGCCAGCAGCTTAGACAGGGGGCATGAGCAGTTCTTC; CDR3 protein: CASSLDRGHEQFF
clone size: once; D gene: NA; J gene: TRBJ1-2; V gene: TRBV29-1; CDR3 length: 14; CDR3 DNA: TGCAGCGTTGACGTATTATTCGGGATCTATGGCTACACCTTC; CDR3 protein: CSVDVLFGIYGYTF
clone size: few; D gene: TRBD1; J gene: TRBJ1-4; V gene: TRBV7-2; CDR3 length: 15; CDR3 DNA: TGTGCCAGCAGCTTCCGGGACAGGGGGAATGAAAAACTGTTTTTT; CDR3 protein: CASSFRDRGNEKLFF
clone size: NA; D gene: TRBD1; J gene: TRBJ1-1; V gene: TRBV5-1; CDR3 length: 16; CDR3 DNA: TGCGCCAGCAGACGTATGGACAGGTCAACGAACACTGAAGCTTTCTTT; CDR3 protein: CASRRMDRSTNTEAFF
clone size: NA; D gene: NA; J gene: TRBJ1-2; V gene: TRBV5-6; CDR3 length: 13; CDR3 DNA: TGTGCCAGCAGCGGGGGGGCGGCCTATGGCTACACCTTC; CDR3 protein: CASSGGAAYGYTF
clone size: NA; D gene: NA; J gene: TRBJ2-3; V gene: TRBV7-6; CDR3 length: 18; CDR3 DNA: TGTGCCAGCAGCTCCACCATGGGTGGGGGGAGAGGCACAGATACGCAGTATTTT; CDR3 protein: CASSSTMGGGRGTDTQYF
clone size: few; D gene: NA; J gene: TRBJ1-3; V gene: TRBV2; CDR3 length: 14; CDR3 DNA: TGTGCCAGCAGGGCCGGGGTCTCTGGAAACACCATATATTTT; CDR3 protein: CASRAGVSGNTIYF
clone size: NA; D gene: NA; J gene: TRBJ1-6; V gene: TRBV2; CDR3 length: 15; CDR3 DNA: TGTGCCAGCAGTGAAGGATGGGGGACACTCTATAGCTCTGGCTTT; CDR3 protein: CASSEGWGTLYSSGF
clone size: NA; D gene: TRBD1; J gene: TRBJ1-5; V gene: TRBV7-8; CDR3 length: 17; CDR3 DNA: TGTGCCAGCAGCCCCAGGGCGGTAACAGGGGGAGGTCAGCCCCAGCATTTT; CDR3 protein: CASSPRAVTGGGQPQHF
clone size: few; D gene: NA; J gene: TRBJ2-1; V gene: TRBV30; CDR3 length: 12; CDR3 DNA: TGTGCCTGGAGTGTGGAGGTAGGTGAGCAGTTCTTC; CDR3 protein: CAWSVEVGEQFF
clone size: NA; D gene: TRBD1; J gene: TRBJ1-1; V gene: TRBV5-1; CDR3 length: 14; CDR3 DNA: TGCGCCAGCAGTCTTGACAGGGGGGACACTGAAGCTTTCTTT; CDR3 protein: CASSLDRGDTEAFF
clone size: NA; D gene: NA; J gene: TRBJ1-2; V gene: TRBV30; CDR3 length: 13; CDR3 DNA: TGTGCCTGCCAAGCGACAGCCCACTATGGCTACACCTTC; CDR3 protein: CACQATAHYGYTF
clone size: few; D gene: NA; J gene: TRBJ1-2; V gene: TRBV7-9; CDR3 length: 13; CDR3 DNA: TGTGCCAGCAGCCCCGGGAATAACTATGGCTACACCTTC; CDR3 protein: CASSPGNNYGYTF
clone size: NA; D gene: NA; J gene: TRBJ2-3; V gene: TRBV23-1; CDR3 length: 16; CDR3 DNA: TGCGCCAGCAGTCAATCCAGCGGTGTAATCACAGATACGCAGTATTTT; CDR3 protein: CASSQSSGVITDTQYF
clone size: NA; D gene: TRBD1; J gene: TRBJ2-7; V gene: TRBV5-1; CDR3 length: 14; CDR3 DNA: TGCGCCAGCAGCTTTGGACAGGCATACTACGAGCAGTACTTC; CDR3 protein: CASSFGQAYYEQYF
clone size: NA; D gene: TRBD1; J gene: TRBJ1-2; V gene: TRBV30; CDR3 length: 16; CDR3 DNA: TGTGCCTGGACCTCCACCACCGGGGACAGAGAGTATGGCTACACCTTC; CDR3 protein: CAWTSTTGDREYGYTF
clone size: NA; D gene: TRBD1; J gene: TRBJ2-1; V gene: TRBV6-1; CDR3 length: 17; CDR3 DNA: TGTGCCAGCAGTGAGGACAGGGTGAGGTCTGATGGGCATGAGCAGTTCTTC; CDR3 protein: CASSEDRVRSDGHEQFF
clone size: NA; D gene: TRBD1; J gene: TRBJ1-2; V gene: TRBV25-1; CDR3 length: 15; CDR3 DNA: TGTGCCAGCAGTCCGACAGGGAGTGGACGCGATGGCTACACCTTC; CDR3 protein: CASSPTGSGRDGYTF
clone size: NA; D gene: TRBD2; J gene: TRBJ2-5; V gene: TRBV15; CDR3 length: 14; CDR3 DNA: TGTGCCACCAGCACCGGGGGGGCCGGAGAGACCCAGTACTTC; CDR3 protein: CATSTGGAGETQYF
clone size: NA; D gene: NA; J gene: TRBJ1-6; V gene: TRBV5-6; CDR3 length: 14; CDR3 DNA: TGTGCCAGCAGCTTGGATTCGGGTAATTCACCCCTCCACTTT; CDR3 protein: CASSLDSGNSPLHF
clone size: NA; D gene: NA; J gene: TRBJ1-5; V gene: TRBV4-1; CDR3 length: 18; CDR3 DNA: TGCGCCAGCAGCCAAGATCCGGGGATCCTATATAGCAATCAGCCCCAGCATTTT; CDR3 protein: CASSQDPGILYSNQPQHF
clone size: NA; D gene: NA; J gene: TRBJ2-5; V gene: TRBV27; CDR3 length: 13; CDR3 DNA: TGTGCCAGCAGTAAGGGAGGCTTCGAGACCCAGTACTTC; CDR3 protein: CASSKGGFETQYF
clone size: few; D gene: TRBD1; J gene: TRBJ1-6; V gene: TRBV5-6; CDR3 length: 15; CDR3 DNA: TGTGCCAGCAGCCCTAGTGTGGACAGGGTCGTTCCCCTCCACTTT; CDR3 protein: CASSPSVDRVVPLHF
clone size: NA; D gene: NA; J gene: TRBJ1-6; V gene: TRBV5-4; CDR3 length: 14; CDR3 DNA: TGTGCCAGCAGCTTGGCAGGGGCGCTGGGACCCCTCCACTTT; CDR3 protein: CASSLAGALGPLHF
clone size: few; D gene: TRBD2; J gene: TRBJ2-1; V gene: TRBV5-1; CDR3 length: 16; CDR3 DNA: TGCGCCAGCAGCTTGGAATTAGCGGGCGGATACAATGAGCAGTTCTTC; CDR3 protein: CASSLELAGGYNEQFF
clone size: NA; D gene: TRBD1; J gene: TRBJ1-2; V gene: TRBV5-1; CDR3 length: 15; CDR3 DNA: TGCGCCAGCAGCTCCGGGACAGGGGACAACTATGGCTACACCTTC; CDR3 protein: CASSSGTGDNYGYTF
clone size: NA; D gene: TRBD1; J gene: TRBJ1-4; V gene: TRBV30; CDR3 length: 13; CDR3 DNA: TGTGCCTGGACGGACAGGTTCAGTGAAAAACTGTTTTTT; CDR3 protein: CAWTDRFSEKLFF
clone size: NA; D gene: TRBD1; J gene: TRBJ1-1; V gene: TRBV9; CDR3 length: 14; CDR3 DNA: TGTGCCAGCAGCCAACCGGGACAGAGCACTGAAGCTTTCTTT; CDR3 protein: CASSQPGQSTEAFF
clone size: NA; D gene: TRBD1; J gene: TRBJ1-5; V gene: TRBV5-6; CDR3 length: 18; CDR3 DNA: TGTGCCAGCAGCTTGACAAGGACCGGGACAGGACACAATCAGCCCCAGCATTTT; CDR3 protein: CASSLTRTGTGHNQPQHF
clone size: NA; D gene: TRBD1; J gene: TRBJ2-2; V gene: TRBV15; CDR3 length: 16; CDR3 DNA: TGTGCCACCAGCGGTATCGGGACAGTGAACACCGGGGAGCTGTTTTTT; CDR3 protein: CATSGIGTVNTGELFF
clone size: NA; D gene: NA; J gene: TRBJ1-1; V gene: TRBV6-1; CDR3 length: 18; CDR3 DNA: TGTGCCAGCAGTGACACCCTCGGGGGACGGACTGTGAACACTGAAGCTTTCTTT; CDR3 protein: CASSDTLGGRTVNTEAFF
clone size: NA; D gene: NA; J gene: TRBJ2-3; V gene: TRBV5-6; CDR3 length: 16; CDR3 DNA: TGTGCCAGCAGCGGCGGCCAGGGAAGGACCACAGATACGCAGTATTTT; CDR3 protein: CASSGGQGRTTDTQYF
clone size: NA; D gene: TRBD1; J gene: TRBJ1-1; V gene: TRBV7-3; CDR3 length: 14; CDR3 DNA: TGTGCCGGACACAAACAGGGGCAGACCGCTGAAGCTTTCTTT; CDR3 protein: CAGHKQGQTAEAFF
clone size: once; D gene: TRBD2; J gene: TRBJ2-1; V gene: TRBV6-4; CDR3 length: 16; CDR3 DNA: TGTGCCAGCAGTGTTCATACTAGCGGGGGGGACAATGAGCAGTTCTTC; CDR3 protein: CASSVHTSGGDNEQFF
clone size: NA; D gene: NA; J gene: TRBJ1-3; V gene: TRBV5-4; CDR3 length: 15; CDR3 DNA: TGTGCCAGCAGCTTGGACGGTTACTCTGGAAACACCATATATTTT; CDR3 protein: CASSLDGYSGNTIYF
clone size: few; D gene: NA; J gene: TRBJ2-2; V gene: TRBV7-3; CDR3 length: 16; CDR3 DNA: TGTGCCAGCAGCTTAAATGGCAGGGGGAACACCGGGGAGCTGTTTTTT; CDR3 protein: CASSLNGRGNTGELFF
clone size: NA; D gene: TRBD1; J gene: TRBJ1-2; V gene: TRBV18; CDR3 length: 13; CDR3 DNA: TGTGCCAGCTCACCGGACAGGGACCATGGCTACACCTTC; CDR3 protein: CASSPDRDHGYTF
clone size: NA; D gene: TRBD2; J gene: TRBJ2-5; V gene: TRBV7-2; CDR3 length: 16; CDR3 DNA: TGTGCCAGCAGCTTATCCGGGGGGGCCTCTGCGGAGACCCAGTACTTC; CDR3 protein: CASSLSGGASAETQYF
clone size: NA; D gene: TRBD1; J gene: TRBJ1-3; V gene: TRBV7-6; CDR3 length: 18; CDR3 DNA: TGTGCCAGCAGCTCCCTCGAGGAGGGGGCATCATCCGGAAACACCATATATTTT; CDR3 protein: CASSSLEEGASSGNTIYF
clone size: once; D gene: NA; J gene: TRBJ2-7; V gene: TRBV29-1; CDR3 length: 13; CDR3 DNA: TGCAGCGTCCTAGGGGGGGTCTCCTACGAGCAGTACTTC; CDR3 protein: CSVLGGVSYEQYF
clone size: NA; D gene: NA; J gene: TRBJ1-2; V gene: TRBV29-1; CDR3 length: 12; CDR3 DNA: TGCAGCGGACAGACTCCTTTATATGGCTACACCTTC; CDR3 protein: CSGQTPLYGYTF